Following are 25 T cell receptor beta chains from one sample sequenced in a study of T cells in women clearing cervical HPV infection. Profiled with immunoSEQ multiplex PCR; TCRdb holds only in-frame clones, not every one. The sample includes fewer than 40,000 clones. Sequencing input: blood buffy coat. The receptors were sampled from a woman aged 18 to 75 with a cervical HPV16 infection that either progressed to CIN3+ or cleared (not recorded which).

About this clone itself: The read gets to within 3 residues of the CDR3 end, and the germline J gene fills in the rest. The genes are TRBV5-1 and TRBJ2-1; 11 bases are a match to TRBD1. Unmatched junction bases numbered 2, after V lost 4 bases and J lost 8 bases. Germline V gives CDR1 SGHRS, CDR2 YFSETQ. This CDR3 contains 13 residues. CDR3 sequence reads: CASSRDRGDEQFF. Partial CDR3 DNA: TGCGCCAGCAGCAGGGACAGGGGGGATGAG.

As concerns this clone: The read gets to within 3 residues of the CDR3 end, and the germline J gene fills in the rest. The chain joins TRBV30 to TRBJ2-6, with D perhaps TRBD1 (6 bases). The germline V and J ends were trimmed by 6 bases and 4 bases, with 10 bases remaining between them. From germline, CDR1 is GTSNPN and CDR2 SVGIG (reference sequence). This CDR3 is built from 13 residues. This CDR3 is CACRTAGANVLTF. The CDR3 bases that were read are TGTGCCTGCCGGACAGCAGGGGCCAACGTC.

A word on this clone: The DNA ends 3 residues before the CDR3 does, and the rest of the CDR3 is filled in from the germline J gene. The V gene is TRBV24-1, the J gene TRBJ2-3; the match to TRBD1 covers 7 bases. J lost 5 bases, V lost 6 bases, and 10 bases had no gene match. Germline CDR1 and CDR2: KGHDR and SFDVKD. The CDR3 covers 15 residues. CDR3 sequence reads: CATSTQGSRRDTQYF. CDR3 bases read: TGTGCCACCAGTACACAGGGGAGTCGAAGAGATACG.

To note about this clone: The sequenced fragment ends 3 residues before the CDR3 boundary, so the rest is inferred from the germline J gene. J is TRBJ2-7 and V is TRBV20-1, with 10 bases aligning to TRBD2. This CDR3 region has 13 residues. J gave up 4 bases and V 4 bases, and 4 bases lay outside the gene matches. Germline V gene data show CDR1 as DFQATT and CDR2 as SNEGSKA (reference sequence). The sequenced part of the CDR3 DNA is TGCAGTGCTACCTCGGGACTAGCGTACGAG. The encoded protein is CSATSGLAYE. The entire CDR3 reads CSATSGLAYEQYF.

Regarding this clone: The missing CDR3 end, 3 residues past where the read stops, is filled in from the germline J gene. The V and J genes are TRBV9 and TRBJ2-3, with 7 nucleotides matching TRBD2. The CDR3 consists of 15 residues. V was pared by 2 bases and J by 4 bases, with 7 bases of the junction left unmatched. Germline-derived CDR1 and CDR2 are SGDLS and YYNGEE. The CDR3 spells CASSVSGTFADTQYF. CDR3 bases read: TGTGCCAGCAGCGTGAGCGGGACTTTTGCAGATACG.

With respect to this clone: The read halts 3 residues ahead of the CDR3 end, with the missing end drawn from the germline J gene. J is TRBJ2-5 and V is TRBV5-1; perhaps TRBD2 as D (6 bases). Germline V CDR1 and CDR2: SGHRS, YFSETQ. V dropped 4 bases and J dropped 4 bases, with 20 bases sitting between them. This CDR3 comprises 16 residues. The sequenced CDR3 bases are TGCGCCAGCAGCCGGGGGTCAGCGGATGGGGTAGAGACC. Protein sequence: CASSRGSADGVET. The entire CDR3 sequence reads CASSRGSADGVETQYF.

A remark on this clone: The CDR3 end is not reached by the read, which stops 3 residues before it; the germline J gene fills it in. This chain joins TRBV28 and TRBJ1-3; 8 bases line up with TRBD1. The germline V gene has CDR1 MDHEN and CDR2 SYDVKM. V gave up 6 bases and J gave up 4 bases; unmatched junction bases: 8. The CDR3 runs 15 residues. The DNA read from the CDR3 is TGTGCCAGCAGCCCGCAGGGGGCTGAGGGAAACACC. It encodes CASSPQGAEGNT. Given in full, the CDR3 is CASSPQGAEGNTIYF.

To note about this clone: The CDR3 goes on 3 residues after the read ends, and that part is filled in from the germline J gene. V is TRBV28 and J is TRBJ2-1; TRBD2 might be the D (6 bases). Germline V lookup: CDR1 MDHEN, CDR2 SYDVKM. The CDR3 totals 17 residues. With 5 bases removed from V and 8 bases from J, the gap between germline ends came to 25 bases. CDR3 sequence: CASSPPASVMSGDEQFF. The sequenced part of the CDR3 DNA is TGTGCCAGCAGTCCCCCGGCTAGCGTGATGTCTGGCGATGAG.

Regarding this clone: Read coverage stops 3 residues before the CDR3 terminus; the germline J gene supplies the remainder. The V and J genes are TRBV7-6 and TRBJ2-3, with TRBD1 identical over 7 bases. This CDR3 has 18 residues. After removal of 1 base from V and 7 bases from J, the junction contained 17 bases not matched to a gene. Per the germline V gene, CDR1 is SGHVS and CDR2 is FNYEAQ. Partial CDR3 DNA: TGTGCCAGCAGCTTAGAATTTCGGGGACAGACTGGGGGATATACG. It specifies CASSLEFRGQTGGYT. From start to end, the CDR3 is CASSLEFRGQTGGYTQYF.

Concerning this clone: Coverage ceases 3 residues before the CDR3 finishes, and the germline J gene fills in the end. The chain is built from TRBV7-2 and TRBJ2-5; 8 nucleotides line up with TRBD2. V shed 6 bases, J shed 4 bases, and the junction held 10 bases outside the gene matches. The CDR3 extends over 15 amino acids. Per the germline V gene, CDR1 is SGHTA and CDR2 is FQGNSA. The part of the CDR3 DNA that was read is TGTGCCAGCAGTACTCCGGGACTAGGGCCAGAGACC. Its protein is CASSTPGLGPET. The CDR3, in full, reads CASSTPGLGPETQYF.

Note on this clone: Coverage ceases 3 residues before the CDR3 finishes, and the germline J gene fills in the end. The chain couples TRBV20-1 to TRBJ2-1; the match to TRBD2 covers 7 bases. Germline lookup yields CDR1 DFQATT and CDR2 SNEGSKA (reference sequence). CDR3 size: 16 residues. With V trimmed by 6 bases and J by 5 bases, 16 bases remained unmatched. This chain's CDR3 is CSATGRGGPPDNEQFF. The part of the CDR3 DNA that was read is TGCAGTGCCACGGGTCGGGGAGGGCCCCCGGACAATGAG.

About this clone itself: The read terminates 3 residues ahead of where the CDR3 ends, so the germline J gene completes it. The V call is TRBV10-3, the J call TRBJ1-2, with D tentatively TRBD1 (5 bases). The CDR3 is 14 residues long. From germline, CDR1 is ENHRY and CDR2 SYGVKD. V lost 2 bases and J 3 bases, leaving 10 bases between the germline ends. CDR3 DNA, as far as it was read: TGTGCCATCAGTGAGCCGGGGGTAGACTATGGC. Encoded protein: CAISEPGVDYG. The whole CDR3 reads CAISEPGVDYGYTF.

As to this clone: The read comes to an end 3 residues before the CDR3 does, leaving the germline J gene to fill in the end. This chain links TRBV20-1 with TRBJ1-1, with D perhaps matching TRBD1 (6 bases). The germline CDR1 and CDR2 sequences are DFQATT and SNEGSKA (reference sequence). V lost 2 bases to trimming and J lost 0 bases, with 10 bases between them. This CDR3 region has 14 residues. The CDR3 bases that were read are TGCAGTGCTAGAAGGACAGTAATGAACACTGAA. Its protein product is CSARRTVMNTE. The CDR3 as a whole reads CSARRTVMNTEAFF.

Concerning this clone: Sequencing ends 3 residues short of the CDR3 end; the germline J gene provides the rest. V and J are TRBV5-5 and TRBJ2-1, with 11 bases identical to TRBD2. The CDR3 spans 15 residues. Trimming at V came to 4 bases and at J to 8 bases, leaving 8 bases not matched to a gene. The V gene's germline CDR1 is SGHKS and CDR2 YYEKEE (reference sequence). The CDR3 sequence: CASSPTSGSWDEQFF. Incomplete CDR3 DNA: TGTGCCAGCAGCCCTACTAGCGGGAGCTGGGATGAG.

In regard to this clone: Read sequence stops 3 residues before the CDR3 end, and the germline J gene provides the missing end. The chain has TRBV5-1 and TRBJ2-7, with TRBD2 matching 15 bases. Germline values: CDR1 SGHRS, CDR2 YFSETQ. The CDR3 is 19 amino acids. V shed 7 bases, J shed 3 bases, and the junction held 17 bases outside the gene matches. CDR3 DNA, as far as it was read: TGCGCCAGCCTCCCCGCCCCGGGACTAGCGGGGGGCCGAATCTACGAG. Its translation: CASLPAPGLAGGRIYE. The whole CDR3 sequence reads CASLPAPGLAGGRIYEQYF.

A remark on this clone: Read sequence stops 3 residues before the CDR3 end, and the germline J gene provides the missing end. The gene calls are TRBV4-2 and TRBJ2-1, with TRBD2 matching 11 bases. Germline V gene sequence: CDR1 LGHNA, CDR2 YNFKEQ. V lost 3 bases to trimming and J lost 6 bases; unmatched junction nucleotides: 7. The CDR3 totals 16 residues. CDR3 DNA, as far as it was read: TGTGCCAGCAGCCAGCGTAGCGGGAGGGCCGGCAATGAG. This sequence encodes CASSQRSGRAGNE. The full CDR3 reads CASSQRSGRAGNEQFF.

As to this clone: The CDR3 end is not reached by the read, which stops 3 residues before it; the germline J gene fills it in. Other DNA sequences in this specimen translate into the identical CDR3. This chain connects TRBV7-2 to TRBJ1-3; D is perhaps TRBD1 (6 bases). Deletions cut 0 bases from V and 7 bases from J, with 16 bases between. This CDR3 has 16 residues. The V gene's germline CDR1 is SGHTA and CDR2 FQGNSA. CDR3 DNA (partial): TGTGCCAGCAGCTTAGCCCCGAGGGGGTATAGGAACACC. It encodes CASSLAPRGYRNT. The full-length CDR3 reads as CASSLAPRGYRNTIYF.

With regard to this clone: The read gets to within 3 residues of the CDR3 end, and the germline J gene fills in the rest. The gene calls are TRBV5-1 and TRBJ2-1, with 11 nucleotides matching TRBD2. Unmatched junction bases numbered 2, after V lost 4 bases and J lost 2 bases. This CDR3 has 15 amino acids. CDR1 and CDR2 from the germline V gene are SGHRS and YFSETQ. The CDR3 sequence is CASSPGLAAYNEQFF. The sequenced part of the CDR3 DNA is TGCGCCAGCAGCCCGGGACTAGCGGCCTACAATGAG.

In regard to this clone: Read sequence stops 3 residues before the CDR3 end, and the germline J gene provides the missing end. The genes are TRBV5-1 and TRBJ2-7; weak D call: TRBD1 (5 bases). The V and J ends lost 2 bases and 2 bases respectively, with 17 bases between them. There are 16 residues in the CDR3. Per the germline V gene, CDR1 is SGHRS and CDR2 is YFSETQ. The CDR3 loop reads CASSFDSPLTTYEQYF. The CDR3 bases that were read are TGCGCCAGCAGCTTCGACAGTCCCCTAACTACCTACGAG.

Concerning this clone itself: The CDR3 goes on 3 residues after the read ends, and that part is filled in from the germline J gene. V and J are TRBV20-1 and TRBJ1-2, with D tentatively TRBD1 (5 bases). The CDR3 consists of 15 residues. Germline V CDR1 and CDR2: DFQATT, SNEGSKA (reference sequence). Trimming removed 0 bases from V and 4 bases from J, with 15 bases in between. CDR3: CSARDQRQNFYGYTF. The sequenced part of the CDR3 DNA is TGCAGTGCTAGAGATCAGAGACAGAACTTCTATGGC.

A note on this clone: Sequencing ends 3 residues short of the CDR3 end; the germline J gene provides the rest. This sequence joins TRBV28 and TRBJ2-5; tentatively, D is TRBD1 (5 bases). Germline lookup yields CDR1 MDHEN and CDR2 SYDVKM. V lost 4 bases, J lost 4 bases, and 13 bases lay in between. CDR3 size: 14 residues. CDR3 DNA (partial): TGTGCCAGCAGTTATACTGTAAGGGGAGAGACC. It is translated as CASSYTVRGET. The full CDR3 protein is CASSYTVRGETQYF.

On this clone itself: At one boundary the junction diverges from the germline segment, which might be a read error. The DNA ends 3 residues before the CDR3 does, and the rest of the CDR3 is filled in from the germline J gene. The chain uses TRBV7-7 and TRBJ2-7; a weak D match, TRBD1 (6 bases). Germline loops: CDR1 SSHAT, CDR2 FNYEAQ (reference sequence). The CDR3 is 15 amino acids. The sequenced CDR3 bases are TGTGCTAGCAGTTTACTACAGGGACCCTTCTACGAG. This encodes CASSLLQGPFYE. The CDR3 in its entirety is CASSLLQGPFYEQYF.

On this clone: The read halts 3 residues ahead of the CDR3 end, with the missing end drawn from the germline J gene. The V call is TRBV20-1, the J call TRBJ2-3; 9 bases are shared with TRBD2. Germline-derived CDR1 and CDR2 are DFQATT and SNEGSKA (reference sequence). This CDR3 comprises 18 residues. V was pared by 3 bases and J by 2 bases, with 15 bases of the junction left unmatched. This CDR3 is CSARGSKPSGTLTDTQYF. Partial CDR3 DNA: TGCAGTGCTAGGGGCTCGAAACCTAGCGGGACTCTCACAGATACG.

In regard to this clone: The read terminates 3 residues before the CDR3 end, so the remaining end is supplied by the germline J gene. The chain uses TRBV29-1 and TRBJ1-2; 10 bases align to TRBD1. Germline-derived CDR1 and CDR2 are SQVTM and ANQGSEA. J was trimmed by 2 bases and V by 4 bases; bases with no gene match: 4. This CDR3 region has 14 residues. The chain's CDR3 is CSVADRGRNYGYTF. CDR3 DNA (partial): TGCAGCGTTGCTGACAGGGGGCGCAACTATGGC. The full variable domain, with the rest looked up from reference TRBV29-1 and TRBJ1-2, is SAVISQKPSRDICQRGTSLTIQCQVDSQVTMMFWYRQQPGQSLTLIATANQGSEATYESGFVIDKFPISRPNLTFSTLTVSNMSPEDSSIYLCSVADRGRNYGYTFGSGTRLTVV.

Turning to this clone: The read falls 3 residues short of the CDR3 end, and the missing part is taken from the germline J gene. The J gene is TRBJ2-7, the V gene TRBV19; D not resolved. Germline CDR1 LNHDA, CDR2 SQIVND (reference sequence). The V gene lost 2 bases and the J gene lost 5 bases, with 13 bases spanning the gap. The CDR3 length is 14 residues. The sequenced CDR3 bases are TGTGCCAGTAGTATAATTTCCGGGTTGGACGAG. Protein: CASSIISGLDE. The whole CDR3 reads CASSIISGLDEQYF.